A selection of T cell receptor beta chains follows, all from one sample in a study of T cell responses to AZD1222 COVID-19 vaccine. The table came from immunoSEQ multiplex PCR; TCRdb's copy has only in-frame clones and leaves some out. The table records 70,000 to 95,000 clones, roughly 90% of them present only once. Material: peripheral blood, obtained on day 0 of MenACWY control vaccination. The receptors shown here come from an adult in good health. Each CDR3 is given with its conserved first and last residue. Each record gives: CDR3 protein, CDR3 DNA, clone size, D gene, J gene, V gene. A D gene is named only where the DNA matches it firmly. Not every row has a clone size; where given, it reads once, few, many or a size class.

CASSLAPIDLSETQYF,TGTGCCAGCAGCCTAGCACCGATCGACCTTTCAGAGACCCAGTACTTC,-,-,TRBJ2-5,TRBV16
CASHSMSSPLHF,TGTGCCAGCCACTCCATGAGTTCACCCCTCCACTTT,-,-,TRBJ1-6,TRBV6-5
CASGLGQGRSSYEQYF,TGTGCTAGTGGTTTGGGACAGGGTAGAAGCTCCTACGAGCAGTACTTC,-,TRBD1,TRBJ2-7,TRBV12-5
CASSSDGTGANVLTF,TGCGCCAGCAGCTCTGATGGTACTGGGGCCAACGTCCTGACTTTC,-,-,TRBJ2-6,TRBV5-1
CASSYFQGSDTQYF,TGTGCCAGCAGTTACTTCCAGGGGTCAGATACGCAGTATTTT,-,-,TRBJ2-3,TRBV6-5
CASSLSLNTDTQYF,TGTGCCAGCAGCTTGAGTCTCAACACAGATACGCAGTATTTT,-,-,TRBJ2-3,TRBV7-9
CASSLGTSGVRAYF,TGTGCCAGCAGCTTAGGAACTAGCGGGGTTCGAGCGTACTTC,-,TRBD2,TRBJ2-7,TRBV11-3
CASSQNLQGDNSPLHF,TGCGCCAGCAGCCAGAACCTCCAGGGGGATAATTCACCCCTCCACTTT,-,TRBD1,TRBJ1-6,TRBV4-3
CASSLQGGNGYTF,TGTGCCAGCAGTCTACAGGGAGGGAATGGCTACACCTTC,-,-,TRBJ1-2,TRBV14
CASSRRQGGYSPLHF,TGTGCCAGCAGCCGAAGACAGGGTGGATATTCACCCCTCCACTTT,-,TRBD1,TRBJ1-6,TRBV6-5
CASSRTGGTEAFF,TGTGCCAGCAGTCGGACAGGGGGCACTGAAGCTTTCTTT,once,TRBD1,TRBJ1-1,TRBV12-3/TRBV12-4
CASSQASGLPQHF,TGTGCCAGCAGCCAAGCATCTGGGCTGCCCCAGCATTTT,-,-,TRBJ1-5,TRBV14
CASSYRGRSGNTIYF,TGTGCCAGCAGTTATAGAGGACGCTCTGGAAACACCATATATTTT,few,-,TRBJ1-3,TRBV6-5
CASSQGQGITSNYGYTF,TGTGCCAGCAGTCAAGGACAGGGGATCACCTCTAACTATGGCTACACCTTC,-,TRBD1,TRBJ1-2,TRBV9
CASSFRGPMNTEAFF,TGTGCCAGCAGCTTCAGGGGGCCCATGAACACTGAAGCTTTCTTT,-,TRBD1,TRBJ1-1,TRBV7-2
CASSLAGDYEQYF,TGTGCCAGCAGCTTAGCGGGGGACTACGAGCAGTACTTC,few,-,TRBJ2-7,TRBV7-6
CSARPPGGYTF,TGCAGTGCTAGACCGCCTGGGGGCTACACCTTC,-,-,TRBJ1-2,TRBV20-1
CAWDRMLSETQYF,TGTGCCTGGGACAGGATGCTCTCCGAGACCCAGTACTTC,-,-,TRBJ2-5,TRBV30
CASSDSFWGRAGYGYTF,TGTGCCAGCAGTGACAGTTTTTGGGGCAGGGCTGGCTATGGCTACACCTTC,-,-,TRBJ1-2,TRBV25-1
CASSLSALARVTEAFF,TGCGCCAGCAGCTTGAGCGCACTTGCTAGGGTCACTGAAGCTTTCTTT,-,-,TRBJ1-1,TRBV5-1
CASSIAWVPNTEAFF,TGTGCCAGTAGTATAGCGTGGGTCCCCAACACTGAAGCTTTCTTT,-,-,TRBJ1-1,TRBV19
CASSPTGGRSDEQFF,TGTGCCAGCAGCCCAACAGGGGGCAGGAGCGATGAGCAGTTCTTC,-,TRBD1,TRBJ2-1,TRBV5-4
CASSLFASGGQDTEAFF,TGTGCCAGCAGTTTATTTGCCTCAGGGGGCCAGGACACTGAAGCTTTCTTT,-,TRBD1,TRBJ1-1,TRBV27
CASSFSGIYEQYF,TGTGCCAGCAGCTTTTCTGGGATCTACGAGCAGTACTTC,many,-,TRBJ2-7,TRBV7-9
CASSLIPGTPTGELFF,TGTGCCAGCAGCTTAATCCCAGGGACACCCACCGGGGAGCTGTTTTTT,-,-,TRBJ2-2,TRBV7-3
CASSPGETQYF,TGTGCCAGCAGTCCCGGGGAGACCCAGTACTTC,-,-,TRBJ2-5,TRBV6-1
CASSLQGRGPQHF,TGTGCCAGCAGTTTACAGGGGAGAGGCCCCCAGCATTTT,-,-,TRBJ1-5,TRBV27
CASSLGQGYNEQFF,TGTGCCAGCAGCTTGGGACAGGGTTACAATGAGCAGTTCTTC,-,TRBD1,TRBJ2-1,TRBV5-4
CASSQDMDTNYGYTF,TGCGCCAGCAGCCAAGATATGGACACCAACTATGGCTACACCTTC,-,-,TRBJ1-2,TRBV4-3
CASSQDRTGGWETQYF,TGCGCCAGCAGCCAAGATCGGACAGGGGGCTGGGAGACCCAGTACTTC,once,TRBD1,TRBJ2-5,TRBV4-1
CASSLGESWGSYEQYF,TGTGCCAGCAGCTTGGGGGAATCGTGGGGATCCTACGAGCAGTACTTC,-,-,TRBJ2-7,TRBV7-9
CAKGQGGDTGELFF,TGTGCCAAAGGACAGGGAGGTGACACCGGGGAGCTGTTTTTT,-,TRBD1,TRBJ2-2,TRBV2
CASSLSATATYNEQFF,TGTGCCAGCAGTTTATCGGCGACAGCTACCTACAATGAGCAGTTCTTC,-,-,TRBJ2-1,TRBV27
CASSRSDRDSYEQYF,TGTGCCAGCAGCCGATCGGACAGGGACTCCTACGAGCAGTACTTC,-,TRBD1,TRBJ2-7,TRBV7-9
CASSVHTDGNYGYTF,TGTGCCAGCAGCGTACACACCGACGGGAACTATGGCTACACCTTC,-,-,TRBJ1-2,TRBV6-5
CASSIQGVSYNEQFF,TGTGCCAGTAGTATACAGGGGGTATCCTACAATGAGCAGTTCTTC,-,TRBD1,TRBJ2-1,TRBV19
CASSNREPSPLHF,TGTGCCAGTTCTAACAGGGAGCCTTCACCCCTCCACTTT,-,-,TRBJ1-6,TRBV11-2
CASSLGEQETQYF,TGTGCCAGCAGCTTAGGAGAGCAAGAGACCCAGTACTTC,once,-,TRBJ2-5,TRBV7-2
CASSYDPPRNIQYF,TGTGCCAGCAGCTATGATCCACCGAGAAACATTCAGTACTTC,-,-,TRBJ2-4,TRBV6-5
CASSPSGPTDTQYF,TGTGCCAGCAGTCCCTCGGGCCCCACAGATACGCAGTATTTT,-,-,TRBJ2-3,TRBV9
CASSQVWAAQDSGNTIYF,TGTGCCAGCAGCCAAGTTTGGGCCGCGCAGGACTCTGGAAACACCATATATTTT,once,-,TRBJ1-3,TRBV3-1/TRBV3-2
CASGRQYQETQYF,TGTGCCAGCGGTCGACAATACCAAGAGACCCAGTACTTC,-,-,TRBJ2-5,TRBV7-8